This T cell receptor (beta chain) emerged from a study of blood T cell repertoires in COVID-19. This CDR3 comprises 14 residues. The germline V gene has CDR1 PRHDT and CDR2 FYEKMQ (reference sequence). The J segment lost 3 bases and the V segment lost 5 bases, leaving 4 bases of the junction unmatched. Methods used by the authors: Amplification with reference gene primers provided the estimates of nucleated cell counts. Generated by immunoSEQ multiplex PCR, the TCRdb table keeps only in-frame clones and is missing some. The V and J calls and the clone size are those of that table, but D and trimming were determined from the DNA. The sample records fewer than 150,000 clones, about 80% being singletons.

The sequenced sample was peripheral blood. The rearrangement joins TRBV13 to TRBJ1-5; 7 bases line up with TRBD1. The TCR sequence derives from a human donor in a cohort sampled during active COVID-19. CDR3 loop: CASSLGTVNQPQHF. As DNA, the CDR3 is TGTGCCAGCAGCCTGGGGACAGTCAATCAGCCCCAGCATTTT. Filled out from reference TRBV13 and TRBJ1-5, the complete variable domain reads AAGVIQSPRHLIKEKRETATLKCYPIPRHDTVYWYQQGPGQDPQFLISFYEKMQSDKGSIPDRFSAQQFSDYHSELNMSSLELGDSALYFCASSLGTVNQPQHFGDGTRLSIL.